The clone carrying this TCR beta chain turned up a few times. Time point of the sample: newly diagnosed GD, antithyroid drugs for less than 3 months. RNA extracted from PBMCs served as the sequencing template. The data are from a study of regulatory T cells in long-lasting Graves disease. About the study: New Graves' disease cases had less than 3 months of antithyroid drugs.

Building of the TCR beta libraries involved iRepertoire HTBI primers and Arm-PCR of CDR3 regions. MiXCR was run by TCRdb on the multiplex PCR reads, yielding one entry per CDR3 protein. Among 380,000 or so distinct CDR3 sequences, about a sixth were seen once, and the ten largest hold 20% to 25%. J was trimmed by 5 bases and V by 5 bases; bases with no gene match: 6. The germline V gene has CDR1 DFQATT and CDR2 SNEGSKA (reference sequence). This CDR3 is 14 amino acids long. These data are also associated with another study on T cells in Graves' hyperthyroidism and ophthalmopathy.

This clonotype was obtained from a woman aged 18-29 years with Graves disease. The sample here was peripheral blood mononuclear cells (PBMCs), taken at new diagnosis, from a patient treated with antithyroid drugs. The chain recombines TRBV20-1 with TRBJ2-1; the match to TRBD2 covers 10 bases. The CDR3 here is CSADLSGRNNEQFF. CDR3 DNA: TGCAGTGCTGACCTTAGCGGGAGGAACAATGAGCAGTTCTTC.